This passage covers 5 T cell receptor beta chains from one sample sequenced in a study of cytomegalovirus exposure and HLA in healthy donors. PCR employed 60 Vbeta and 13 Jbeta primers. Only in-frame clones appear in the TCRdb table, and some are missing; sequencing was by immunoSEQ multiplex PCR. This table has under 200,000 clones, over 60% appearing once. Sequenced: PBMCs. Receptors originate from a man aged 35 to 55 in good health and CMV-seronegative.

This CDR3 reads CASSQVPGGYTF. The CDR3 region has the DNA TGCGCCAGCAGCCAAGTTCCGGGGGGCTACACCTTC. The chain carries TRBV4-3 and TRBJ1-2; D is uncertain. V lost 1 base to trimming and J lost 8 bases, with 8 bases between them. CDR3 size: 12 residues. CDR1 is LGHNA, CDR2 YSLEER, per germline.

The rearrangement joins TRBV18 to TRBJ1-3; D remains unclear. Germline CDR1 KGHSH, CDR2 LQKENI. CDR3 size: 17 residues. V gave up 0 bases and J gave up 4 bases, with 16 bases separating them. The CDR3 bases are TGTGCCAGCTCACCACCGAAGCTAGTCCTCTTGGGAAACACCATATATTTT. This sequence encodes CASSPPKLVLLGNTIYF.

The chain links TRBV7-6 to TRBJ1-4, with a possible D match to TRBD1 (5 bases). Trimming removed 1 base from V and 1 base from J, with 16 bases in between. This CDR3 contains 18 residues. Germline CDR1 is SGHVS and CDR2 is FNYEAQ. The CDR3 DNA reads TGTGCCAGCAGCTTAGTGGGGCCGTGGGATAAAACTAATGAAAAACTGTTTTTT. It translates to CASSLVGPWDKTNEKLFF.

The chain uses TRBV7-2 and TRBJ2-3; perhaps TRBD1 as D (6 bases). Trimming stripped 4 bases from V and 4 bases from J, with 15 bases between. The CDR3 contains 15 residues. Germline V gene lookup returns CDR1 SGHTA and CDR2 FQGNSA. CDR3 coding DNA: TGTGCCAGCAGCTCAGCAATCAAGGGGGCAGATACGCAGTATTTT. This gives the protein CASSSAIKGADTQYF. The whole variable domain, remainder taken from reference TRBV7-2 and TRBJ2-3, is GAGVSQSPSNKVTEKGKDVELRCDPISGHTALYWYRQSLGQGLEFLIYFQGNSAPDKSGLPSDRFSAERTGGSVSTLTIQRTQQEDSAVYLCASSSAIKGADTQYFGPGTRLTVL.

This clone was detected a few times. Distinct nucleotide sequences in the sample also encode this CDR3. The genes are TRBV7-2 and TRBJ1-1; 7 bases fit TRBD1. Losses at the gene ends were 5 bases for V and 2 bases for J; bases not matched to a gene: 5. Germline lookup yields CDR1 SGHTA and CDR2 FQGNSA. CDR3 size: 14 residues. CDR3 region: CASSPGTANTEAFF. In nucleotides, the CDR3 is TGTGCCAGCAGCCCCGGGACAGCCAACACTGAAGCTTTCTTT.